A single sample is the source of the 16 T cell receptor beta chains below, sequenced in a study of cytomegalovirus exposure and HLA in healthy donors. Both 60 Vbeta primers and 13 Jbeta primers went into the PCR. The repertoire was sequenced with immunoSEQ multiplex PCR; TCRdb's copy has only in-frame clones and lacks some. There are about 170,000 clones in the sample; about 72% occur only once, and 2% to 2.5% lies in the top ten. Sequenced material: PBMCs. The source of these receptors is a human donor in good health.

CDR3 amino acids: CASSSITGGAGNEQYF. CDR3 bases: TGCGCCAGCAGTTCTATAACAGGGGGGGCTGGCAACGAGCAGTACTTC. The chain carries TRBV5-1 and TRBJ2-7; tentative D call: TRBD1 (8 bases). Deletions cut 5 bases from V and 5 bases from J, with 23 bases between. CDR3 size: 16 residues. CDR1 is SGHRS, CDR2 YFSETQ, per germline.

V and J are TRBV5-4 and TRBJ1-4; 10 positions match TRBD1. V was clipped by 4 bases and J by 7 bases; unmatched bases: 7. This CDR3 region has 15 residues. Germline V CDR1 and CDR2: SGHNT, YYREEE (reference sequence). CDR3 amino acids: CASSPTGGAGEKLFF. In DNA form, the CDR3 reads TGTGCCAGCAGCCCGACAGGGGGCGCGGGTGAAAAACTGTTTTTT.

The chain couples TRBV7-9 to TRBJ1-2; maybe TRBD1 (5 bases). CDR1 is SEHNR, CDR2 FQNEAQ, per germline (reference sequence). This CDR3 region has 14 residues. Trimming shortened V by 0 bases and J by 7 bases, and 12 bases separated the two germline ends. Here the CDR3 DNA reads TGTGCCAGCAGCTTAGCGTGGGGGGGAGCTGGCTACACCTTC. Protein sequence: CASSLAWGGAGYTF.

The rearrangement uses TRBV15 and TRBJ1-1; D is unresolved. V dropped 0 bases and J dropped 7 bases, with 6 bases sitting between them. Germline CDR1 reads LNHNV; CDR2 reads YYDKDF (reference sequence). CDR3 size: 12 residues. CDR3 sequence reads: CATSRDRGEAFF. CDR3 DNA sequence: TGTGCCACCAGCAGAGATAGAGGTGAAGCTTTCTTT.

The genes are TRBV5-4 and TRBJ1-2, with D maybe TRBD1 (5 bases). Germline CDR1 reads SGHNT; CDR2 reads YYREEE (reference sequence). With 4 bases removed from V and 4 bases from J, the gap between germline ends came to 17 bases. The CDR3 has 15 amino acids. The CDR3 spells CASSRRGQGSYGYTF. CDR3 sequence (DNA): TGTGCCAGCAGCCGACGAGGCCAGGGCTCCTATGGCTACACCTTC.

V and J are TRBV6-1 and TRBJ1-1, with D unresolved. Germline V gives CDR1 MNHNS, CDR2 SASEGT. The CDR3 is made up of 14 amino acids. The V and J ends lost 5 bases and 4 bases respectively, with 14 bases between them. The CDR3 coding sequence is TGTGCCAGCAGTCCCTCGACATACGGCACTGAAGCTTTCTTT. The encoded protein is CASSPSTYGTEAFF.

V and J are TRBV29-1 and TRBJ2-3, with 9 bases identical to TRBD1. CDR3 length equals 15 residues. The germline CDR1 and CDR2 sequences are SQVTM and ANQGSEA. Trimming took 0 bases from V and 3 from J; bases not matched to a gene: 4. Here the CDR3 DNA reads TGCAGCGTTGAAGAGGGGACAGGGTTGACAGATACGCAGTATTTT. Amino acid sequence: CSVEEGTGLTDTQYF.

This chain joins TRBV19 and TRBJ1-3; D unclear. This CDR3 contains 14 residues. The germline V gene encodes CDR1 LNHDA and CDR2 SQIVND (reference sequence). Trimming removed 3 bases from V and 8 bases from J, with 14 bases in between. In nucleotides, the CDR3 is TGTGCCAGTAGTATTAGCGACTCCCGACACACCATATATTTT. Protein product: CASSISDSRHTIYF.

Only a few counts were recorded for this clone. The chain is built from TRBV7-9 and TRBJ1-1, with a weak D call TRBD1 (6 bases). This CDR3 region has 15 residues. With 5 bases removed from V and 1 base from J, the gap between germline ends came to 14 bases. Germline values: CDR1 SEHNR, CDR2 FQNEAQ (reference sequence). The CDR3 DNA follows: TGTGCCAGCAGCCGAGCCTCCAGGGGGAACACTGAAGCTTTCTTT. The encoded protein is CASSRASRGNTEAFF.

This clone showed up many times. The chain carries TRBV4-2 and TRBJ2-6; maybe TRBD1 (6 bases). V gave up 0 bases and J gave up 0 bases, with 6 bases separating them. Germline V gene sequence: CDR1 LGHNA, CDR2 YNFKEQ. This CDR3 region has 16 residues. The CDR3 nucleotides read TGTGCCAGCAGCCAAGAAGGGGGCTCTGGGGCCAACGTCCTGACTTTC. Its translation is CASSQEGGSGANVLTF.

V is TRBV7-6 and J is TRBJ1-1; D not certain. This CDR3 contains 12 residues. V lost 5 bases to trimming and J lost 6 bases, with 10 bases between them. Germline values: CDR1 SGHVS, CDR2 FNYEAQ. The chain's CDR3 is CASSTEVPEAFF. In nucleotides, the CDR3 is TGTGCCAGCAGCACTGAGGTCCCTGAAGCTTTCTTT.

This clone was observed once. The chain has TRBV19 and TRBJ1-5, with 8 nucleotides matching TRBD1. V lost 3 bases to trimming and J lost 5 bases; unmatched junction nucleotides: 12. The CDR3 sequence is 17 residues long. Germline values: CDR1 LNHDA, CDR2 SQIVND (reference sequence). The CDR3 DNA follows: TGTGCCAGTAGTATCCCCGGGGACAGGTCCAGGCATCAGCCCCAGCATTTT. It encodes CASSIPGDRSRHQPQHF.

This sequence joins TRBV7-9 and TRBJ2-3, with TRBD2 identical over 13 bases. CDR1 and CDR2 from the germline V gene are SEHNR and FQNEAQ (reference sequence). V trimming: 5 bases; J trimming: 4 bases; junction bases outside the gene matches: 6. This CDR3 is built from 16 residues. The CDR3: CASSPTSGGDADTQYF. The CDR3 DNA reads TGTGCCAGCAGCCCAACTAGCGGGGGGGACGCAGATACGCAGTATTTT.

This chain connects TRBV25-1 to TRBJ2-5; 8 positions agree with TRBD2. Gene TRBJ2-7 matches the end of the DNA better, so the J call may be wrong. The CDR3 is 13 amino acids. Germline lookup yields CDR1 MGHDK and CDR2 SYGVNS. The CDR3 DNA reads TGTGCCAGCAGCCCCGGGACTAGGGGCGAGCAGTACTTC. Its translation is CASSPGTRGEQYF.

The chain is built from TRBV18 and TRBJ1-1; TRBD1 might be the D (6 bases). The CDR3 sequence is 15 residues long. V lost 6 bases, J lost 0 bases, and 14 bases lay in between. Germline V gene data show CDR1 as KGHSH and CDR2 as LQKENI. The CDR3 is CASSLGAGMNTEAFF. The DNA of the CDR3 is TGTGCCAGCTCCCTGGGGGCAGGTATGAACACTGAAGCTTTCTTT.

The chain joins TRBV7-9 to TRBJ2-5, with D maybe TRBD2 (5 bases). CDR1 and CDR2 from the germline V gene are SEHNR and FQNEAQ (reference sequence). V shed 5 bases and J shed 5 bases, with 24 bases lying between them. This CDR3 has 17 amino acids. CDR3 region: CASSPRGTSSGWETQYF. The CDR3 DNA follows: TGTGCCAGCAGCCCTAGAGGCACTAGTTCGGGTTGGGAGACCCAGTACTTC.